This T cell receptor beta chain was sequenced in a study of Tregs in tolerant kidney transplant recipients. Germline lookup yields CDR1 KGHSH and CDR2 LQKENI. CDR3 length equals 15 residues. Trimming removed 3 bases from V and 6 bases from J, with 15 bases in between. Libraries were prepared by immunoSEQ multiplex PCR; TCRdb keeps only in-frame clonotypes and omits some of them. This sample has about 110,000 clones, with nearly 90% found just once. This TCR was sampled from a human donor who received a combined kidney and bone marrow transplant. This chain connects TRBV18 to TRBJ1-5; D might be TRBD1 (5 bases). Sequencing was performed on CD4+ T cells from blood, taken before the transplant. This CDR3 reads CASSPQGYVAQPQHF. The CDR3 DNA sequence: TGTGCCAGCTCACCCCAGGGATATGTGGCTCAGCCCCAGCATTTT.